Following are 6 T cell receptor beta chains from one sample sequenced in a study of cytomegalovirus exposure and HLA in healthy donors. Vbeta (60) and Jbeta (13) primers were used in the PCR. Only in-frame clones appear in the TCRdb table, and some are missing; sequencing was by immunoSEQ multiplex PCR. This sample has around 200,000 clones, with about three quarters found just once. The sample comprised PBMCs. These receptors were taken from a female donor in good health and CMV-seronegative.

This clone occurred a few times. The chain employs TRBV30 and TRBJ1-6, with D perhaps matching TRBD1 (6 bases). The V gene lost 3 bases and the J gene lost 0 bases, with 27 bases spanning the gap. Germline loops: CDR1 GTSNPN, CDR2 SVGIG (reference sequence). There are 21 residues in the CDR3. The CDR3 spells CAWRFSPGHGITSSYNSPLHF. The CDR3 DNA follows: TGTGCCTGGAGATTCTCACCGGGACACGGAATAACCAGCTCCTATAATTCACCCCTCCACTTT.

The chain uses TRBV19 and TRBJ1-5, with TRBD1 identical over 7 bases. CDR1 is LNHDA and CDR2 is SQIVND in the germline V gene (reference sequence). The CDR3 spans 16 residues. V lost 3 bases, J lost 7 bases, and 12 bases stayed unmatched. The CDR3 region is CASSMSGRGRWQPQHF. CDR3 nucleotide sequence: TGTGCCAGTAGTATGAGCGGCAGGGGGAGATGGCAGCCCCAGCATTTT. Together with reference TRBV19 and TRBJ1-5, the CDR3 gives the full variable domain: DGGITQSPKYLFRKEGQNVTLSCEQNLNHDAMYWYRQDPGQGLRLIYYSQIVNDFQKGDIAEGYSVSREKKESFPLTVTSAQKNPTAFYLCASSMSGRGRWQPQHFGDGTRLSIL.

A single count supports this clone. The gene calls are TRBV30 and TRBJ1-6; the D gene is possibly TRBD1 (6 bases). The germline V gene has CDR1 GTSNPN and CDR2 SVGIG (reference sequence). The CDR3 is 15 amino acids. Trimming removed 0 bases from V and 7 bases from J, with 13 bases in between. CDR3 nucleotide sequence: TGTGCCTGGAGTGTAACGCGGACAGAGAATTCACCCCTCCACTTT. It specifies CAWSVTRTENSPLHF.

J is TRBJ2-2 and V is TRBV27; the match to TRBD1 covers 8 bases. The CDR3 has 16 amino acids. Per germline, CDR1 MNHEY and CDR2 SMNVEV (reference sequence). With V trimmed by 8 bases and J by 3 bases, 11 bases remained unmatched. In DNA form, the CDR3 reads TGTGCCAGCCTAAACCAGGGGGCTCTGTACACCGGGGAGCTGTTTTTT. Translating gives CASLNQGALYTGELFF.

The chain joins TRBV11-2 to TRBJ2-1, with 8 bases aligning to TRBD2. Germline V lookup: CDR1 SGHAT, CDR2 FQNNGV. The CDR3 is 16 amino acids. V was clipped by 1 base and J by 7 bases; unmatched bases: 9. Here the CDR3 reads CASSLVSGLVGNEQFF. CDR3 nucleotide sequence: TGTGCCAGCAGCTTAGTCTCGGGACTAGTGGGTAATGAGCAGTTCTTC.

The gene calls are TRBV4-1 and TRBJ2-1; D is unclear. Trimming took off 4 bases at V and 5 bases at J, with 12 bases between the two ends. This CDR3 has 14 amino acids. Looked up from germline, CDR1 is MGHRA and CDR2 is YSYEKL. This CDR3 reads CASSLFSQNNEQFF. CDR3 coding DNA: TGCGCCAGCAGCCTGTTTAGCCAAAACAATGAGCAGTTCTTC.